The T cell receptor beta chain described here comes from a study of T cells after yellow fever vaccination. TCRdb re-called the 5' RACE reads through MiXCR, storing one row per CDR3 protein. The sample carries around 50,000 distinct CDR3 sequences, about 7.4% recorded once. This clonotype was seen ten or more times. Trimming stripped 4 bases from V and 0 bases from J, with 12 bases between. The CDR3 loop spans 15 amino acids. Germline V gives CDR1 LGHDT, CDR2 YNNKEL (reference sequence). The origin of this receptor is a man younger than 35 who received the YFV17D yellow fever vaccine. V is TRBV3-1 and J is TRBJ1-1, with D uncertain. The material sequenced was CD8+ T cells sorted from PBMCs, taken roughly 15 days after the first yellow fever vaccination. CDR3: CASSLGRTMNTEAFF. The CDR3 bases are TGTGCCAGCAGCCTCGGACGGACCATGAACACTGAAGCTTTCTTT.